Below are 26 T cell receptor beta chains sequenced from a single sample in a study of blood T cell repertoires in COVID-19. Data came from immunoSEQ multiplex PCR; TCRdb stores just in-frame clones and leaves some out. The repertoire holds 260,000 or so clones, with 84% as singletons. The material sequenced was peripheral blood. The receptors stem from a human donor in a cohort sampled during active COVID-19.

The V call is TRBV9, the J call TRBJ2-7, with 10 bases fitting TRBD1. In germline, CDR1 is SGDLS, CDR2 YYNGEE. V was pared by 4 bases and J by 5 bases, with 12 bases of the junction left unmatched. This CDR3 is built from 16 residues. The chain's CDR3 is CASSPQWTGGYDEQYF. The CDR3 DNA sequence: TGTGCCAGCAGCCCCCAATGGACAGGGGGTTACGACGAGCAGTACTTC.

V usage is TRBV9 and J usage is TRBJ1-2; 7 positions match TRBD1. CDR1 is SGDLS, CDR2 YYNGEE, per germline. V gave up 9 bases and J gave up 1 base; unmatched junction bases: 15. The CDR3 has 16 residues. The chain's CDR3 is CATSPFDRVGNYGYTF. CDR3 DNA sequence: TGTGCCACCTCCCCGTTCGACAGGGTCGGTAACTATGGCTACACCTTC.

The chain combines TRBV5-6 with TRBJ2-7, with D possibly TRBD2 on 6 matching bases. The CDR3 spans 14 residues. V dropped 0 bases and J dropped 2 bases, with 9 bases sitting between them. In germline, CDR1 is SGHDT, CDR2 YYEEEE. The CDR3 coding sequence is TGTGCCAGCAGCTTGGGGGGGGAGCCCTACGAGCAGTACTTC. As protein: CASSLGGEPYEQYF.

The chain has TRBV29-1 and TRBJ2-2, with 11 bases matching TRBD2. V lost 7 bases to trimming and J lost 1 base; unmatched junction nucleotides: 2. The CDR3 has 14 residues. CDR1 is SQVTM and CDR2 is ANQGSEA in the germline V gene. The CDR3 DNA reads TGCAGCGCAGGGACTAGCGGGAACACCGGGGAGCTGTTTTTT. Translation: CSAGTSGNTGELFF.

The table lists this clone with a few counts. The chain combines TRBV4-2 with TRBJ2-3; 15 bases match TRBD2. V dropped 2 bases and J dropped 8; count of bases not matched to a gene: 20. Germline loops: CDR1 LGHNA, CDR2 YNFKEQ. CDR3 size: 21 residues. The CDR3 sequence: CASSQRGLAGGTTAVIGTQYF. The CDR3, as DNA: TGTGCCAGCAGCCAACGTGGACTAGCGGGAGGGACAACCGCCGTTATCGGTACGCAGTATTTT.

The V call is TRBV12-3 or TRBV12-4, the J call TRBJ2-7; D is perhaps TRBD1 (5 bases). Trimming left V 5 bases short and J 3 bases short, with 8 bases between. This CDR3 is built from 12 residues. The CDR3 loop is CASSPGRYEQYF. The CDR3 nucleotides are TGTGCCAGCAGTCCAGGGCGCTACGAGCAGTACTTC.

This clone showed up just once. The chain joins TRBV21-1 to TRBJ1-5; the table assigns TRBD1, which was not confirmed against the DNA. TRBV21-1 is labeled a pseudogene. The CDR3 is 17 amino acids. This CDR3 reads CASKKGQGAKSNQPQHF. In nucleotides, the CDR3 is TGTGCCAGCAAGAAAGGACAGGGGGCTAAGAGCAATCAGCCCCAGCATTTT.

This clone was counted between two and nine times. The chain has TRBV5-1 and TRBJ2-7; 7 nucleotides match TRBD1. Germline V gene sequence: CDR1 SGHRS, CDR2 YFSETQ. V shed 3 bases, J shed 2 bases, and the junction held 5 bases outside the gene matches. This CDR3 spans 14 amino acids. DNA of the CDR3: TGCGCCAGCAGCTCGGACAGGTTAACCTACGAGCAGTACTTC. Protein: CASSSDRLTYEQYF.

The V call is TRBV19, the J call TRBJ1-2; 8 bases agree with TRBD1. Losses at the gene ends were 11 bases for V and 4 bases for J; bases not matched to a gene: 3. CDR1 is LNHDA, CDR2 SQIVND, per germline (reference sequence). The CDR3 loop spans 11 amino acids. CDR3 nucleotide sequence: TGTGCCGGACAGGGCCCCTATGGCTACACCTTC. As protein: CAGQGPYGYTF.

V is TRBV3-1 (or the pseudogene TRBV3-2) and J is TRBJ2-3; 11 bases map to TRBD2. The ends lost 6 bases at V and 6 bases at J; junction bases unmatched: 8. The germline V gene encodes CDR1 LGHDT and CDR2 YNNKEL (reference sequence). The CDR3 has 15 residues. The CDR3 DNA reads as TGTGCCAGCAGTCCTACTAGCGGGGGATACGATACGCAGTATTTT. Its protein product is CASSPTSGGYDTQYF.

The chain combines TRBV6-5 with TRBJ2-5, with a possible D match to TRBD2 (5 bases). V was shortened by 0 bases and J by 6 bases, with 11 bases between the two germline ends. The CDR3 runs to 14 residues. CDR1 and CDR2 (germline): MNHEY, SVGAGI. CDR3 loop: CASSYSLGKKTQYF. CDR3 nucleotides: TGTGCCAGCAGTTACTCGCTCGGGAAGAAGACCCAGTACTTC.

The chain combines TRBV7-2 with TRBJ1-1; D not resolved. The V gene's germline CDR1 is SGHTA and CDR2 FQGNSA. This CDR3 contains 14 residues. With 2 bases removed from V and 1 base from J, the gap between germline ends came to 8 bases. The CDR3 is CASSLRDRNTEAFF. The CDR3 region has the DNA TGTGCCAGCAGCTTACGGGATCGGAACACTGAAGCTTTCTTT.

The chain employs TRBV20-1 and TRBJ2-7, with 8 bases lining up with TRBD2. Losses at the gene ends were 3 bases for V and 3 bases for J; bases not matched to a gene: 10. Germline CDR1 and CDR2: DFQATT and SNEGSKA (reference sequence). The CDR3 contains 15 residues. The CDR3 protein is CSASRASGSLYEQYF. As DNA, the CDR3 is TGCAGTGCTAGTCGCGCTAGCGGGTCCCTCTACGAGCAGTACTTC.

This clone was counted once. The gene calls are TRBV5-8 and TRBJ2-3; 9 bases are a match to TRBD2. Germline V gene lookup returns CDR1 SGHTS and CDR2 YDEGEE. V was clipped by 5 bases and J by 1 base; unmatched bases: 8. CDR3 length equals 16 residues. The CDR3 bases are TGTGCCAGCAGTTACAGCGGGAGGACGCGCACAGATACGCAGTATTTT. Its protein product is CASSYSGRTRTDTQYF.

The rearrangement joins TRBV18 to TRBJ1-6; tentative D call: TRBD1 (6 bases). From germline, CDR1 is KGHSH and CDR2 LQKENI. The CDR3 consists of 18 residues. V dropped 3 bases and J dropped 0 bases, with 15 bases sitting between them. The chain's CDR3 is CASSPNRVLHSYNSPLHF. The DNA for the CDR3 is TGTGCCAGCTCACCTAACAGGGTTCTACACTCCTATAATTCACCCCTCCACTTT.

The V and J genes are TRBV5-1 and TRBJ1-1; D not certain. The CDR3 extends over 14 amino acids. V was trimmed by 4 bases and J by 4 bases, leaving 14 bases between them. CDR1 is SGHRS, CDR2 YFSETQ, per germline. CDR3 sequence: CASSGDTGFTEAFF. CDR3 nucleotide sequence: TGCGCCAGCAGCGGGGATACGGGGTTCACTGAAGCTTTCTTT.

The V gene is TRBV5-1, the J gene TRBJ2-6; D may be TRBD2 (6 bases). Trimming stripped 4 bases from V and 1 base from J, with 9 bases between. Germline CDR1 reads SGHRS; CDR2 reads YFSETQ. The CDR3 totals 15 residues. The CDR3, as DNA: TGCGCCAGCAGCCCGGGGGTGTCTGGGGCCAACGTCCTGACTTTC. Protein sequence: CASSPGVSGANVLTF. Full variable domain (rest looked up from reference TRBV5-1 and TRBJ2-6): KAGVTQTPRYLIKTRGQQVTLSCSPISGHRSVSWYQQTPGQGLQFLFEYFSETQRNKGNFPGRFSGRQFSNSRSEMNVSTLELGDSALYLCASSPGVSGANVLTFGAGSRLTVL.

This clone has just one count. The chain joins TRBV21-1 to TRBJ1-2; the D call TRBD1 from the table was never checked on the DNA. TRBV21-1 constitutes a pseudogene. The CDR3 contains 16 residues. The CDR3 is CANAVATQQEVDGYTF. Written as DNA, the CDR3 is TGTGCCAACGCTGTCGCAACTCAACAGGAAGTTGATGGCTACACCTTC.

This rearrangement joins TRBV24-1 to TRBJ2-1, with D possibly being TRBD1 (6 bases). V gave up 2 bases and J gave up 3 bases, with 13 bases separating them. Per germline, CDR1 KGHDR and CDR2 SFDVKD. The CDR3 runs to 16 residues. The CDR3 region is CATSDYKRGIYNEQFF. The CDR3 nucleotides read TGTGCCACCAGTGATTATAAGAGGGGGATCTACAATGAGCAGTTCTTC.

J is TRBJ2-5 and V is TRBV11-2, with a tentative D call TRBD1 (5 bases). The CDR3 sequence is 16 residues long. The germline V gene encodes CDR1 SGHAT and CDR2 FQNNGV. V was cut by 0 bases and J by 2 bases, with 13 bases left in between. CDR3 sequence (DNA): TGTGCCAGCAGCTTAGAGTTAGGGGTTACTCAAGAGACCCAGTACTTC. Residues: CASSLELGVTQETQYF.

The V and J genes are TRBV18 and TRBJ2-1; TRBD1 aligns across 8 bases. This CDR3 has 15 amino acids. V shed 1 base and J 10 bases; nucleotides not matched to a gene: 9. Germline loops: CDR1 KGHSH, CDR2 LQKENI. The CDR3 coding sequence is TGTGCCAGCTCACCACGAACAGGGGGGATAGACGAGCAGTTCTTC. It encodes CASSPRTGGIDEQFF. The variable domain in full, with the rest retrieved from reference TRBV18 and TRBJ2-1, is NAGVMQNPRHLVRRRGQEARLRCSPMKGHSHVYWYRQLPEEGLKFMVYLQKENIIDESGMPKERFSAEFPKEGPSILRIQQVVRGDSAAYFCASSPRTGGIDEQFFGPGTRLTVL.

The rearrangement uses TRBV5-5 and TRBJ1-5; possible D gene TRBD1, 5 bases. The CDR3 length is 17 residues. Germline V CDR1 and CDR2: SGHKS, YYEKEE (reference sequence). V lost 0 bases and J 2 bases, leaving 15 bases between the germline ends. The CDR3 nucleotides read TGTGCCAGCAGCTTGGAGCAGGGACTTTTCGGCAATCAGCCCCAGCATTTT. Amino acid sequence: CASSLEQGLFGNQPQHF.

This sequence joins TRBV11-2 and TRBJ2-7; a possible D gene is TRBD2 (5 bases). Germline V gene data show CDR1 as SGHAT and CDR2 as FQNNGV. The CDR3 totals 13 residues. V was trimmed by 4 bases and J by 2 bases, leaving 9 bases between them. The CDR3 is CASSSGIPYEQYF. The CDR3 coding sequence is TGTGCCAGCAGCTCCGGGATTCCCTACGAGCAGTACTTC.

The J gene is TRBJ1-2, the V gene TRBV28; TRBD1 matches 7 bases. With V trimmed by 5 bases and J by 0 bases, 0 bases remained unmatched. Germline V gene sequence: CDR1 MDHEN, CDR2 SYDVKM. The CDR3 consists of 13 residues. CDR3 in amino acids: CASSTGANYGYTF. CDR3 in DNA: TGTGCCAGCAGTACAGGGGCTAACTATGGCTACACCTTC.

V usage is TRBV14 and J usage is TRBJ2-5; 8 bases map to TRBD2. V shed 2 bases, J shed 1 base, and the junction held 3 bases outside the gene matches. Germline CDR1 and CDR2: SGHDN and FVKESK. This CDR3 spans 15 amino acids. The CDR3 is CASSQWRGVQETQYF. The CDR3 nucleotides are TGTGCCAGCAGCCAATGGCGGGGGGTCCAAGAGACCCAGTACTTC.

The rearrangement links TRBV7-8 to TRBJ2-7; D is perhaps TRBD2 (5 bases). Germline CDR1 SGHVS, CDR2 FQNEAQ. The germline V and J ends were trimmed by 8 bases and 5 bases, with 19 bases remaining between them. This CDR3 spans 14 amino acids. CDR3 nucleotide sequence: TGTGCCAGCCAATTTGGAGGTTTTGAGGACGAGCAGTACTTC. Translating it yields CASQFGGFEDEQYF.